The 2 T cell receptor beta chains in this list originate from one sample, sequenced in a study of T cell changes during pregnancy in multiple sclerosis. Here immunoSEQ multiplex PCR was the method, and the copy in TCRdb shows in-frame clones only, minus some. The table has tens of thousands of clones, 92% seen once. Sequenced here: CD4+ T cells from peripheral blood mononuclear cells, sampled after pregnancy. These receptors originate from a female donor in good health, enrolled as a control in a pregnancy study.

As to this clone: One end of the junction is discordant with germline, which a read error may explain. The chain has TRBV5-6 and TRBJ1-5, with a weak D call TRBD1 (5 bases). CDR3 length: 14 amino acids. CDR1 SGHDT and CDR2 YYEEEE come from the germline V gene. CDR3 in DNA: TGTGCCAGCAGCTTCGGGACTGTCAATCAACCCCAGCATTTT. As protein: CASSFGTVNQPQHF. Full variable domain (outside the CDR3, taken from reference TRBV5-6 and TRBJ1-5): DAGVTQSPTHLIKTRGQQVTLRCSPKSGHDTVSWYQQALGQGPQFIFQYYEEEERQRGNFPDRFSGHQFPNYSSELNVNALLLGDSALYLCASSFGTVNQPQHFGDGTRLSIL.

V is TRBV7-2 and J is TRBJ1-2; D is possibly TRBD1 (6 bases). This CDR3 contains 15 residues. V was cut by 1 base and J by 7 bases, with 16 bases left in between. Looked up from germline, CDR1 is SGHTA and CDR2 is FQGNSA. Here the CDR3 DNA reads TGTGCCAGCAGCTTAGGGGGGCTACGGGTGGGTGGCTACACCTTC. Its protein product is CASSLGGLRVGGYTF. The whole variable domain, filled in from reference TRBV7-2 and TRBJ1-2, reads GAGVSQSPSNKVTEKGKDVELRCDPISGHTALYWYRQSLGQGLEFLIYFQGNSAPDKSGLPSDRFSAERTGGSVSTLTIQRTQQEDSAVYLCASSLGGLRVGGYTFGSGTRLTVV.